The following is a T cell receptor beta chain sequence with its context. Its antigen is unknown. TCRdb keeps only in-frame clones here, not all; method: immunoSEQ multiplex PCR. Of approximately 340,000 clones in the sample, about 91% were seen once. This sample was included in a study of Ad26.COV2.S vaccination and SARS-CoV-2 variants. The CDR3 spans 14 residues. Germline V lookup: CDR1 MNHNY, CDR2 SVGAGI (reference sequence). J lost 4 bases, V lost 6 bases, and 5 bases had no gene match. Study-level results: From the TCR breadth and depth analyses, total T cell responses may have been underestimated. After vaccination, reports described spike-specific CD8+ and CD4+ T cell responses as showing substantial breadth. Compared with placebo recipients, vaccine recipients had higher spike-specific TCR breadth.

This chain uses TRBV6-6 with TRBJ1-5; 8 nucleotides line up with TRBD1. The receptor was isolated from a human donor who had recovered from COVID-19. The sample was peripheral blood, taken after recovery from COVID-19. The CDR3 here is CASRDRVSNQPQHF. The CDR3 coding sequence is TGTGCCAGCAGGGACAGGGTATCAAATCAGCCCCAGCATTTT.